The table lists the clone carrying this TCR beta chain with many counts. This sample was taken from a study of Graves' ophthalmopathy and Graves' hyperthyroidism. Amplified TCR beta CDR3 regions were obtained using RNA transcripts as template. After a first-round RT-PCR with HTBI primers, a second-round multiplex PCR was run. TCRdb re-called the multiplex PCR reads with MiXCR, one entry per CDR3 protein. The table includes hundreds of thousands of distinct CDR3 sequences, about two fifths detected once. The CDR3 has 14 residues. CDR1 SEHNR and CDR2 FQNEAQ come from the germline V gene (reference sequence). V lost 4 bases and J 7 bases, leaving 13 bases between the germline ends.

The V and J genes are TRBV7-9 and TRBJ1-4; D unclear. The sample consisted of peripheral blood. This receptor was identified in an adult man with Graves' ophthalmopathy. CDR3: CASSSPRDGEKLFF. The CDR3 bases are TGTGCCAGCAGCTCACCACGCGACGGTGAAAAACTGTTTTTT.